Listed below are T cell receptor beta chains from one sample, sequenced in a study of cytomegalovirus exposure and HLA in healthy donors. Only in-frame clones appear in the TCRdb table, and some are missing; sequencing was by immunoSEQ multiplex PCR. The top ten hold 4% of the sample, which has under 150,000 clones, about four fifths seen once. The sequenced sample consisted of PBMCs. The receptors were sampled from a woman in her 40s in good health and CMV-seronegative. CDR3s include the opening cysteine and the closing phenylalanine or tryptophan. A D gene is named only where the DNA matches it firmly. Some rows mark clone size as missing; the rest say once, few, many or name a class of expanded clone.

clone_size j_call d_call cdr3_length v_call cdr3_nt cdr3_aa
- TRBJ1-4 - 15 TRBV2 TGTGCCAGCACCCTAGGGGGGGGGACTAATGAAAAACTGTTTTTT CASTLGGGTNEKLFF
- TRBJ2-1 TRBD1 15 TRBV7-9 TGTGCCAGCAGCCCCATGGACAGGGTCTACAATGAGCAGTTCTTC CASSPMDRVYNEQFF
- TRBJ1-1 - 11 TRBV28 TGTGCCAGCAGTTCTATGACTGAAGCTTTCTTT CASSSMTEAFF
- TRBJ2-2 TRBD2 18 TRBV2 TGTGCCAGCAGGGGGGGGGCTGCGGGAGGGCCTAGCACCGGGGAGCTGTTTTTT CASRGGAAGGPSTGELFF
- TRBJ2-1 TRBD2 17 TRBV9 TGTGCCAGCAGCGTAGTTCAGGGACTAGCGGGGCCCGATGAGCAGTTCTTC CASSVVQGLAGPDEQFF
- TRBJ1-1 TRBD1 12 TRBV28 TGTGCCAGCAGTTTAGACAGGGGCGAAGCTTTCTTT CASSLDRGEAFF
- TRBJ1-5 - 15 TRBV18 TGTGCCAGCTCCCCCGTCGGGGGGCCTGATCAGCCCCAGCATTTT CASSPVGGPDQPQHF
once TRBJ2-3 - 11 TRBV10-3 TGTGCCATCAGTGACCTAGATACGCAGTATTTT CAISDLDTQYF
- TRBJ2-1 - 14 TRBV28 TGTGCCAGCATAAGGCAGGGAAGGGTCGGTGAGCAGTTCTTC CASIRQGRVGEQFF
- TRBJ2-2 TRBD1 15 TRBV29-1 TGCAGCGTTGGAGGACAGGGTCGACTCACCGGGGAGCTGTTTTTT CSVGGQGRLTGELFF
- TRBJ1-5 - 12 TRBV28 TGTGCCAGCCTAGAACCCAATCAGCCCCAGCATTTT CASLEPNQPQHF
- TRBJ2-2 - 14 TRBV2 TGTGCCAGCGGGCCCCAGGGAGGCACCGGGGAGCTGTTTTTT CASGPQGGTGELFF
- TRBJ2-1 TRBD2 15 TRBV4-2 TGTGCCAGCAGCCAACTGGCGGGAGATTCCAATGAGCAGTTCTTC CASSQLAGDSNEQFF
- TRBJ2-7 - 15 TRBV5-1 TGCGCCAGCCGTCCAGACAGGCCTCCCTCCTACGAGCAGTACTTC CASRPDRPPSYEQYF
- TRBJ2-7 - 14 TRBV28 TGTGCCAGCAGTTTAGCCGGAGTGTTTTACGAGCAGTACTTC CASSLAGVFYEQYF
- TRBJ1-6 TRBD1 15 TRBV7-9 TGTGCCAGCAGCGGACAGGGGGCCGGGAATTCACCCCTCCACTTT CASSGQGAGNSPLHF
- TRBJ1-2 TRBD1 15 TRBV9 TGTGCCAGCAGCGTAGCAGGGGGCAGGAGGGATGGCTACACCTTC CASSVAGGRRDGYTF
- TRBJ1-1 - 15 TRBV6-6 TGTGCCAGCAGTCACACCTGGGGGGGCGGTAATGAAGCTTTCTTT CASSHTWGGGNEAFF
- TRBJ1-6 - 14 TRBV6-6 TGTGCCGGCAGTTACGGGGGGGCTAATTCACCCCTCCACTTT CAGSYGGANSPLHF
once TRBJ1-5 - 15 TRBV6-6 TGTGCCAGCAGTTACTTCGAGGGAACCGCTCAGCCCCAGCATTTT CASSYFEGTAQPQHF
- TRBJ1-2 TRBD1 14 TRBV5-1 TGCGCCAGCAGCGTGGACAGGGGGCTAGGGGGCTACACCTTC CASSVDRGLGGYTF
- TRBJ2-2 - 16 TRBV7-9 TGTGCCAGCAGCCCGAGGGGCAGGGGATTCACCGGGGAGCTGTTTTTT CASSPRGRGFTGELFF
- TRBJ2-7 TRBD2 14 TRBV6-6 TGTGCCAGCAGTTTGGGCCTAGCGGGACGCGAGCAGTACTTC CASSLGLAGREQYF
- TRBJ1-1 TRBD1 13 TRBV19 TGTGCCAGTAGTCAGGACAGGGACACTGAAGCTTTCTTT CASSQDRDTEAFF
- TRBJ2-7 TRBD2 17 TRBV7-2 TGTGCCAGCAGCTTAGGACTAGCGGGGGCCTTCTTCTACGAGCAGTACTTC CASSLGLAGAFFYEQYF
- TRBJ2-7 - 15 TRBV7-2 TGTGCCAGCAGCCTGCAGGGCCCCTACCCCTACGAGCAGTACTTC CASSLQGPYPYEQYF